This T cell receptor (beta chain) is drawn from a study of graft-versus-host responses after intestinal transplantation. The overall study: All recipients were transplanted with multivisceral, liver-intestinal, or isolated intestinal grafts. Anti-thymocyte globulin served as induction for all recipients, who then took tacrolimus and steroids for about 3 years.

The CDR3 spans 15 residues. V shed 4 bases and J 6 bases; nucleotides not matched to a gene: 12. Germline V CDR1 and CDR2: SGHRS, YFSETQ. To note about this clone: Its antigen is unidentified.

The data were produced by immunoSEQ multiplex PCR, yet TCRdb's version contains in-frame clones alone and is incomplete. In the table there are tens of thousands of clones, almost 90% of which are singletons. Study-wide points: GvH clone levels peaked in circulation, and this peak was associated with early post-transplant HvG declines.

Sample: unstimulated CD4+ T cells sorted from spleen or lymph node cells, taken before intestinal transplant. This clonotype was obtained from a human donor who received an intestinal transplant. The rearrangement uses TRBV5-1 and TRBJ1-1; 7 bases match TRBD1. CDR3 sequence reads: CASSTIPDRPAEAFF. The DNA for the CDR3 is TGCGCCAGCAGCACAATACCGGACAGGCCTGCTGAAGCTTTCTTT.